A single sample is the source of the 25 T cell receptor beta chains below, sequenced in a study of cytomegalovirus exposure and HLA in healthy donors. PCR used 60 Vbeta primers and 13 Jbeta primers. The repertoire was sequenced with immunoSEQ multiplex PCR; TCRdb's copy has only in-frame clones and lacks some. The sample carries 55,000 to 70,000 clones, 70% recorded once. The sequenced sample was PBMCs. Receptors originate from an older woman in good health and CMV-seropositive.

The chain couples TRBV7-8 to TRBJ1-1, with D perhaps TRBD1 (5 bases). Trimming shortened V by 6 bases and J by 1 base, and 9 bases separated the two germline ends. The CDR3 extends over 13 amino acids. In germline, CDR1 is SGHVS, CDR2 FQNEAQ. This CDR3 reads CASRYQGNTEAFF. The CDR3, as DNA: TGTGCCAGCAGATATCAGGGGAACACTGAAGCTTTCTTT.

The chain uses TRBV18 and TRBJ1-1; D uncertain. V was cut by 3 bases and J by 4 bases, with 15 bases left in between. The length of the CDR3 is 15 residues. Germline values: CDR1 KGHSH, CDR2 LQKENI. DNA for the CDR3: TGTGCCAGCTCACCCCTGGAGGGTTCAGGCACTGAAGCTTTCTTT. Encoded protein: CASSPLEGSGTEAFF. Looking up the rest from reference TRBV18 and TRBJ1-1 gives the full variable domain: NAGVMQNPRHLVRRRGQEARLRCSPMKGHSHVYWYRQLPEEGLKFMVYLQKENIIDESGMPKERFSAEFPKEGPSILRIQQVVRGDSAAYFCASSPLEGSGTEAFFGQGTRLTVV.

The CDR3 spells CASSVGPGTDTQYF. The CDR3 DNA sequence: TGTGCCAGCAGCGTAGGTCCGGGGACAGATACGCAGTATTTT. The rearrangement joins TRBV9 to TRBJ2-3; perhaps TRBD2 as D (5 bases). Trimming pared 0 bases from V and 3 bases from J, leaving 8 bases between. This CDR3 comprises 14 residues. Germline V gene sequence: CDR1 SGDLS, CDR2 YYNGEE. Complete variable domain (other parts from reference TRBV9 and TRBJ2-3): DSGVTQTPKHLITATGQRVTLRCSPRSGDLSVYWYQQSLDQGLQFLIQYYNGEERAKGNILERFSAQQFPDLHSELNLSSLELGDSALYFCASSVGPGTDTQYFGPGTRLTVL.

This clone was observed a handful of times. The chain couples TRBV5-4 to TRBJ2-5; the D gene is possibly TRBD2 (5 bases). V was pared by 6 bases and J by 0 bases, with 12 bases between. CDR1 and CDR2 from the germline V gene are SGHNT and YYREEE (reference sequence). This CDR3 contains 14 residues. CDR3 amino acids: CASKEAEYQETQYF. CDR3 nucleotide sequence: TGTGCCAGCAAGGAAGCGGAGTACCAAGAGACCCAGTACTTC.

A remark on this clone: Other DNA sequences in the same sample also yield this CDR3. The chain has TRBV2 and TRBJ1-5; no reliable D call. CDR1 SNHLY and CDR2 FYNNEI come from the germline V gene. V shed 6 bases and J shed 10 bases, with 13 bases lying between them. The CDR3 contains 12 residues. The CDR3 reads CASRREGSPQHF. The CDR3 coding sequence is TGTGCCAGCAGGAGGGAAGGAAGTCCCCAGCATTTT.

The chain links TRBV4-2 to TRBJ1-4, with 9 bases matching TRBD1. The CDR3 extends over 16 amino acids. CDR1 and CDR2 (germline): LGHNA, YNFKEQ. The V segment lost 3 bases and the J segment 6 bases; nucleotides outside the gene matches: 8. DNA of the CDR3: TGTGCCAGCAGCCAGGTCGGACAGGGGCGCGATGAAAAACTGTTTTTT. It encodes CASSQVGQGRDEKLFF.

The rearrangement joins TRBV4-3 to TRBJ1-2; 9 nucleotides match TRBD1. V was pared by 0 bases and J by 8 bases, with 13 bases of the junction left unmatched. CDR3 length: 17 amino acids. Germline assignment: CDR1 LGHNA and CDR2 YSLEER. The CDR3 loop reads CASSQDPGQGSFIGYTF. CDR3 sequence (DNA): TGCGCCAGCAGCCAAGATCCGGGACAGGGTAGTTTTATCGGCTACACCTTC.

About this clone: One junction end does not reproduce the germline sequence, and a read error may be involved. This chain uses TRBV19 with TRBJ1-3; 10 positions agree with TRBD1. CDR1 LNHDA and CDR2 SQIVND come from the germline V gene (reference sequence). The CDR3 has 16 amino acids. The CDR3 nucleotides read TGTGCCAGTAGTCCCCAGGGACAGGGGTATGGAAACGCCATATATTTT. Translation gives CASSPQGQGYGNAIYF.

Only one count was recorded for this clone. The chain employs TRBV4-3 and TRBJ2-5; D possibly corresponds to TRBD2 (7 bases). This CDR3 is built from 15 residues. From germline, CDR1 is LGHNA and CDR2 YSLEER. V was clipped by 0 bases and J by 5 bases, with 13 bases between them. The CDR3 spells CASSQDPRGAETQYF. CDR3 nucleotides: TGCGCCAGCAGCCAAGATCCACGGGGGGCCGAGACCCAGTACTTC.

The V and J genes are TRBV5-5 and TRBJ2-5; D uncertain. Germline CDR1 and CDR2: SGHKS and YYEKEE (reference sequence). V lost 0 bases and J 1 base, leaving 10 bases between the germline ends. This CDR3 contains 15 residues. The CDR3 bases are TGTGCCAGCAGCTTGGCAGTGACTGCCCAAGAGACCCAGTACTTC. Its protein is CASSLAVTAQETQYF.

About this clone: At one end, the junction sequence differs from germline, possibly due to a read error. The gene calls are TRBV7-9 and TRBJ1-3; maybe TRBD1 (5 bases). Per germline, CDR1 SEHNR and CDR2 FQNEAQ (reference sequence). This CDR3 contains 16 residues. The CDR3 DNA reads TGTTCCAGCAGCCCGACGGGACTCAGCTCTGGAAACACCATATATTTT. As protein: CSSSPTGLSSGNTIYF.

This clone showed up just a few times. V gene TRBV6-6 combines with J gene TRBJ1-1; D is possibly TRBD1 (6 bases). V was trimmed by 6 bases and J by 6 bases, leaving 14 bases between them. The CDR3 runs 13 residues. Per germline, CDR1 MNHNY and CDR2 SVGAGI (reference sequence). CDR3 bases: TGTGCCAGCAGACCTCCAACAGGGCCTGAAGCTTTCTTT. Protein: CASRPPTGPEAFF.

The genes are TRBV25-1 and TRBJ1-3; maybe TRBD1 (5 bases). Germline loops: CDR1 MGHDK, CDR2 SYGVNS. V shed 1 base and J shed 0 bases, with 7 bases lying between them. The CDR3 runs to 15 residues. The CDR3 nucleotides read TGTGCCAGCAGTGAATCCAGGGTCTCTGGAAACACCATATATTTT. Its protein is CASSESRVSGNTIYF.

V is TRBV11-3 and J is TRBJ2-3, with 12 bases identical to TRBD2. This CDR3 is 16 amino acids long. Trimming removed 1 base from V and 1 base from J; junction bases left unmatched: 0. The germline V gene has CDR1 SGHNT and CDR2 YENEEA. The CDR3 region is CASSLGLAGGTDTQYF. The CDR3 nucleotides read TGTGCCAGCAGCTTAGGACTAGCGGGAGGCACAGATACGCAGTATTTT.

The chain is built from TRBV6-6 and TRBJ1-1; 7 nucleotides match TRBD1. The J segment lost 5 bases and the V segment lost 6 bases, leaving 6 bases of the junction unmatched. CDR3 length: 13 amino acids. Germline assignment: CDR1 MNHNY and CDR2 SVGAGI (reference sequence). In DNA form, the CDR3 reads TGTGCCAGCAGCCCACAGGGGAATACTGAAGCTTTCTTT. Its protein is CASSPQGNTEAFF.

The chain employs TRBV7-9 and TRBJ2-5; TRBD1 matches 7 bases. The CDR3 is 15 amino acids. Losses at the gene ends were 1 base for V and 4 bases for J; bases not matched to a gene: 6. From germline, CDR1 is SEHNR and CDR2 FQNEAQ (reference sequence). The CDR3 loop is CASSLGDRVAETQYF. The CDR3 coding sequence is TGTGCCAGCAGCTTAGGTGACAGGGTAGCAGAGACCCAGTACTTC.

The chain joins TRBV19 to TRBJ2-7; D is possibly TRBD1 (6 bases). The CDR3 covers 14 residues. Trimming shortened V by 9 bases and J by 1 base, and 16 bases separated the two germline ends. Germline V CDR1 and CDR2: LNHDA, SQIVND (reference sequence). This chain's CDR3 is CASNSADSSYEQYF. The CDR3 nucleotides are TGTGCCAGCAACTCGGCGGACAGTTCCTACGAGCAGTACTTC.

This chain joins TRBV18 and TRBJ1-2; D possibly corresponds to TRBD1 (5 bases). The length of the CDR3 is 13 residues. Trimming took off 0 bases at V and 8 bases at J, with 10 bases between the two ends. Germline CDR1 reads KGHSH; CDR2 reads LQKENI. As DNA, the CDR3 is TGTGCCAGCTCACCACCGGAGGGGCAAGGCTACACCTTC. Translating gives CASSPPEGQGYTF.

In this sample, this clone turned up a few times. The CDR3 DNA sequence: TGTGCCAGCAGTTACTCTCGGGTCTACAATGAGCAGTTCTTC. This sequence encodes CASSYSRVYNEQFF. The rearrangement joins TRBV6-6 to TRBJ2-1, with D unresolved. V dropped 0 bases and J dropped 3 bases, with 6 bases sitting between them. From germline, CDR1 is MNHNY and CDR2 SVGAGI (reference sequence). The CDR3 contains 14 residues.

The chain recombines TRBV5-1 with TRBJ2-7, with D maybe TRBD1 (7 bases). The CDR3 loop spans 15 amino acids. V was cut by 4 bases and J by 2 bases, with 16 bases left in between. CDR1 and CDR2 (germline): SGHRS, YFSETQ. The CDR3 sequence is CASSQGGTATYEQYF. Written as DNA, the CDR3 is TGCGCCAGCAGCCAGGGCGGGACAGCTACCTACGAGCAGTACTTC. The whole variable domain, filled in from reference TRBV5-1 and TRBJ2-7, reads KAGVTQTPRYLIKTRGQQVTLSCSPISGHRSVSWYQQTPGQGLQFLFEYFSETQRNKGNFPGRFSGRQFSNSRSEMNVSTLELGDSALYLCASSQGGTATYEQYFGPGTRLTVT.

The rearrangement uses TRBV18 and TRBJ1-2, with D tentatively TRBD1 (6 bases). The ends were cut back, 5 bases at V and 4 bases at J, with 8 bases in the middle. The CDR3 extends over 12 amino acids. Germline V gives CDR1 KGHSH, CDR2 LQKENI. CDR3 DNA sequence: TGTGCCAGCTCAGGACAGTCCTATGGCTACACCTTC. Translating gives CASSGQSYGYTF. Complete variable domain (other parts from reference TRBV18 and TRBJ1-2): NAGVMQNPRHLVRRRGQEARLRCSPMKGHSHVYWYRQLPEEGLKFMVYLQKENIIDESGMPKERFSAEFPKEGPSILRIQQVVRGDSAAYFCASSGQSYGYTFGSGTRLTVV.

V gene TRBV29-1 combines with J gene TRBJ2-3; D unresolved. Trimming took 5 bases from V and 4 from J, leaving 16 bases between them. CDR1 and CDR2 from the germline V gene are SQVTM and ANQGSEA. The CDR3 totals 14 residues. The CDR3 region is CSVSRHSTADTQYF. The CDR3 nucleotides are TGCAGCGTTAGCAGACACTCGACGGCAGATACGCAGTATTTT.

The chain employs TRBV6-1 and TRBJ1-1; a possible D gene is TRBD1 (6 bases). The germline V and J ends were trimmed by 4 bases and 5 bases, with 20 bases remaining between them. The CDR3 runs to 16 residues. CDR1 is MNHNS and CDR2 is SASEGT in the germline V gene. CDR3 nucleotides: TGTGCCAGCAGTGTCCCCGGTAGGGGGGGTTCGACTGAAGCTTTCTTT. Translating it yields CASSVPGRGGSTEAFF.

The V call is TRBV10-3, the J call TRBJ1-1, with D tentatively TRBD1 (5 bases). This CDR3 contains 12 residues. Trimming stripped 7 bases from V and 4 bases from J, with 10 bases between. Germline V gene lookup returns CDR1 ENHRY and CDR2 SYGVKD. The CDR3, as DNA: TGTGCCATCACAGGGTCCGGCACTGAAGCTTTCTTT. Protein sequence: CAITGSGTEAFF.

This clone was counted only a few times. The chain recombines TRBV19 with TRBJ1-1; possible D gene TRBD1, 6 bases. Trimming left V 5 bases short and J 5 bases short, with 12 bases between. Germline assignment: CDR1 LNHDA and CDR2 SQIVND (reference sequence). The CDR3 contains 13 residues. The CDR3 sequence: CASSPQGGTEAFF. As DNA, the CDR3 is TGTGCCAGTAGTCCACAGGGTGGAACTGAAGCTTTCTTT. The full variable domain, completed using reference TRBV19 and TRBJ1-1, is DGGITQSPKYLFRKEGQNVTLSCEQNLNHDAMYWYRQDPGQGLRLIYYSQIVNDFQKGDIAEGYSVSREKKESFPLTVTSAQKNPTAFYLCASSPQGGTEAFFGQGTRLTVV.